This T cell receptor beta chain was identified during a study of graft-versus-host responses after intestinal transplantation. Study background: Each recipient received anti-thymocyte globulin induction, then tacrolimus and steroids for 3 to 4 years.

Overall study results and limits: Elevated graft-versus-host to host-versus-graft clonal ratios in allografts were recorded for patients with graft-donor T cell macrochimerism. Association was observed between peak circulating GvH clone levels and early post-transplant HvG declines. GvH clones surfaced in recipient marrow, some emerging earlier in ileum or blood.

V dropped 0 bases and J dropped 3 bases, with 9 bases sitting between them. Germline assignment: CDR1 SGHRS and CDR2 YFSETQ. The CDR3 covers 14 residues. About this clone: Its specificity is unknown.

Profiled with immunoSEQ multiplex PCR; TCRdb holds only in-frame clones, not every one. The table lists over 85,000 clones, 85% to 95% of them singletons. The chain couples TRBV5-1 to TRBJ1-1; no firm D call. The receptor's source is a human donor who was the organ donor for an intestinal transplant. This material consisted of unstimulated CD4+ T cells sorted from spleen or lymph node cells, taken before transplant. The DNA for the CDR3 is TGCGCCAGCAGCTTGGAGGTTCTTGACACTGAAGCTTTCTTT. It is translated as CASSLEVLDTEAFF.